This T cell receptor beta chain was observed in a study of cytomegalovirus exposure and HLA in healthy donors. Findings and caveats of the study: There were some V segments, including TRBV6-2 and TRBV6-3, excluded as indistinguishable. Most TCR sequences showed up rarely, but some public TCRs showed up in many donors.

Notes on this clone: Its target is unknown.

The PCR was carried out with 60 Vbeta primers and 13 Jbeta primers. Produced via immunoSEQ multiplex PCR; TCRdb's table is partial and in-frame only. The sample holds 150,000 to 200,000 clones, approximately 79% seen once. This CDR3 contains 12 residues. V dropped 7 bases and J dropped 3 bases, with 10 bases sitting between them. Germline V gives CDR1 SQVTM, CDR2 ANQGSEA. Sequenced: PBMCs. The sequence came from a man between 35 and 55 years old in good health and CMV-seropositive. The chain joins TRBV29-1 to TRBJ1-5; a possible D gene is TRBD1 (6 bases). The CDR3 nucleotides are TGCAGCGGACAGGACCCCAATCAGCCCCAGCATTTT. Translating gives CSGQDPNQPQHF.